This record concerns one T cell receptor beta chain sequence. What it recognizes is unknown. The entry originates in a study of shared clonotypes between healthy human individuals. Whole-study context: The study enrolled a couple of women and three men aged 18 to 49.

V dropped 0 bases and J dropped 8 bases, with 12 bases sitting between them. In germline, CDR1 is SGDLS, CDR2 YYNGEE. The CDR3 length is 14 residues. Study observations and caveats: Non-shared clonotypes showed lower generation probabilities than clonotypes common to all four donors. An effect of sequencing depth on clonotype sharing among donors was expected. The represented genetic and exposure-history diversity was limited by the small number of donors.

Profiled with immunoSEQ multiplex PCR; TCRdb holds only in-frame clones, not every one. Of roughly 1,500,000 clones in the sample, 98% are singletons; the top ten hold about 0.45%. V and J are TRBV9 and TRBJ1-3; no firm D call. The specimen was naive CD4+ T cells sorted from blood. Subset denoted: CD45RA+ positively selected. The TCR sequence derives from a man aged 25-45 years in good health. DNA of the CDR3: TGTGCCAGCAGCGTAGCGGACTCCGGGTACACCATATATTTT. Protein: CASSVADSGYTIYF. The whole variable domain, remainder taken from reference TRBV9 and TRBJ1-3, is DSGVTQTPKHLITATGQRVTLRCSPRSGDLSVYWYQQSLDQGLQFLIQYYNGEERAKGNILERFSAQQFPDLHSELNLSSLELGDSALYFCASSVADSGYTIYFGEGSWLTVV.